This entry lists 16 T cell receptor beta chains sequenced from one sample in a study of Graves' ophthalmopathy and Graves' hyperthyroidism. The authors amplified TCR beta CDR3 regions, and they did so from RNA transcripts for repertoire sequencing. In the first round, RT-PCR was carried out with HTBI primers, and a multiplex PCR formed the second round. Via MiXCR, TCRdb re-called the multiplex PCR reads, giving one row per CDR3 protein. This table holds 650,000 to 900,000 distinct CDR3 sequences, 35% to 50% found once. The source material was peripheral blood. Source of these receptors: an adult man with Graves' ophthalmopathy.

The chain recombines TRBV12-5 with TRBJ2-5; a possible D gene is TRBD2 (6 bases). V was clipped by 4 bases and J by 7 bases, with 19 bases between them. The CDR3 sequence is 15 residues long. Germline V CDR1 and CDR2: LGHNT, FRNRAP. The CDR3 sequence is CASGSGLSQSWTQYF. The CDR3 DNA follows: TGTGCTAGTGGTTCAGGACTATCCCAGTCATGGACCCAGTACTTC.

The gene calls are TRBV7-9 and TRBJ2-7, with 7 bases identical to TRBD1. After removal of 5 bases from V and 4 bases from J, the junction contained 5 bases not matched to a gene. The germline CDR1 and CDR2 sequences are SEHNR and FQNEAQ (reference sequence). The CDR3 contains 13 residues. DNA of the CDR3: TGTGCCAGCAGCACGGACAGGTCATACGAGCAGTACTTC. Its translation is CASSTDRSYEQYF. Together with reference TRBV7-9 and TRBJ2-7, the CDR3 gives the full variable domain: DTGVSQNPRHKITKRGQNVTFRCDPISEHNRLYWYRQTLGQGPEFLTYFQNEAQLEKSRLLSDRFSAERPKGSFSTLEIQRTEQGDSAMYLCASSTDRSYEQYFGPGTRLTVT.

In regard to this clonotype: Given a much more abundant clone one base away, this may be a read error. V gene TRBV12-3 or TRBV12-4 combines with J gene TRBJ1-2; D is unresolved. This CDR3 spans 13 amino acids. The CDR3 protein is CTSSFGEGYGYTF. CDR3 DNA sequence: TGTACCAGCAGTTTTGGGGAAGGCTATGGCTACACCTTC.

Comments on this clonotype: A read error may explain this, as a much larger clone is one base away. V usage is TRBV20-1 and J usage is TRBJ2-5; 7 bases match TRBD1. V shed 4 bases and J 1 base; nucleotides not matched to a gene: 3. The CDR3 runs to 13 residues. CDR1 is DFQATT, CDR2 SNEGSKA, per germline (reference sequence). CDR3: CSAKAGGQETQYF. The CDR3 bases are TGCAGTGCTAAAGCAGGGGGCCAAGAGACCCAGTACTTC.

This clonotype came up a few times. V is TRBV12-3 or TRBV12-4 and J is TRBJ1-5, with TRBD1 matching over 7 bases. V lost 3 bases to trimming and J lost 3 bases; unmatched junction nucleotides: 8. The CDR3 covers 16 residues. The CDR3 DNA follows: TGTGCCAGCAGTTTCTCAACAGGGGTGTACAATCAGCCCCAGCATTTT. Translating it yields CASSFSTGVYNQPQHF.

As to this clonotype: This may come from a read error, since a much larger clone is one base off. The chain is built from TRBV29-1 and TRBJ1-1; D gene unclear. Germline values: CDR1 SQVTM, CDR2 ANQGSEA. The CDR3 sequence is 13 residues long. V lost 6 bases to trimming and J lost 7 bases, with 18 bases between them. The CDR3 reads CSVLTAQRLEAFF. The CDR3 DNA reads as TGCAGCGTACTGACGGCCCAACGGCTTGAAGCTTTCTTT.

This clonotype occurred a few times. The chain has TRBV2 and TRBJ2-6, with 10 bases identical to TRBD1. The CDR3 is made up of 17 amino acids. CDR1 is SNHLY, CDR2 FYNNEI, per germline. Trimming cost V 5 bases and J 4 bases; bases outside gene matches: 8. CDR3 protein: CASSTLGTGVGANVLTF. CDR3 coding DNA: TGTGCCAGCAGTACACTCGGGACAGGGGTCGGGGCCAACGTCCTGACTTTC.

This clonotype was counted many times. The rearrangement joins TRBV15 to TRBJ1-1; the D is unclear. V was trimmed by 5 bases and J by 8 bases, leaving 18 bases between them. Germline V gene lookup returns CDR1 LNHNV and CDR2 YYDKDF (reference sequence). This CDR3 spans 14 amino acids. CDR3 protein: CATSPDPHSGEAFF. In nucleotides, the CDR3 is TGTGCCACCAGCCCAGATCCCCACTCCGGGGAAGCTTTCTTT. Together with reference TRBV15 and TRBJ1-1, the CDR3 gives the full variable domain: DAMVIQNPRYQVTQFGKPVTLSCSQTLNHNVMYWYQQKSSQAPKLLFHYYDKDFNNEADTPDNFQSRRPNTSFCFLDIRSPGLGDTAMYLCATSPDPHSGEAFFGQGTRLTVV.

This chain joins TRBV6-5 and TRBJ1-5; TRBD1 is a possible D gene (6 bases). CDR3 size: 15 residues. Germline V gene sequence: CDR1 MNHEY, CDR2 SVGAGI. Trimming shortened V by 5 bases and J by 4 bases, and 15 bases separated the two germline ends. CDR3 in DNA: TGTGCCAGCAGTCTCCGCCAGGGGCCTAATCAGCCCCAGCATTTT. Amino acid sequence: CASSLRQGPNQPQHF.

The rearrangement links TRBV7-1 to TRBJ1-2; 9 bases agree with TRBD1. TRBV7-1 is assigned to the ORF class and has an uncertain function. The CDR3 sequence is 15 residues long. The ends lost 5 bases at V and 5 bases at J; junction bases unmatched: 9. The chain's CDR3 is CASSQGQGSEYGYTF. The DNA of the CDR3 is TGTGCCAGCAGCCAGGGACAGGGTTCCGAGTATGGCTACACCTTC.

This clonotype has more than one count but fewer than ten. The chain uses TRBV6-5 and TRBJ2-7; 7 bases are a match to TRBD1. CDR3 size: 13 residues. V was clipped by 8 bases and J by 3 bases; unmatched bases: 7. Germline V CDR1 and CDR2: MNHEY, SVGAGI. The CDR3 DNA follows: TGTGCCAGCGCCGGTCACAGGGGCTACGAGCAGTACTTC. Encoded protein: CASAGHRGYEQYF.

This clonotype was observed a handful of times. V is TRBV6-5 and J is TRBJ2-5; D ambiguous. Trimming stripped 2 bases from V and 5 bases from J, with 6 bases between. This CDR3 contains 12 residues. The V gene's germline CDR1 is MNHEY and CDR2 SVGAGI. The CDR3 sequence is CASSYGWETQYF. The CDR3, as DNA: TGTGCCAGCAGTTACGGGTGGGAGACCCAGTACTTC.

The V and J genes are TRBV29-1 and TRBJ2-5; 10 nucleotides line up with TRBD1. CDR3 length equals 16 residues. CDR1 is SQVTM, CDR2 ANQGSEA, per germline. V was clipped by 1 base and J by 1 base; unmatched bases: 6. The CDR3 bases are TGCAGCGTTGAAGTCCGGGACAGGGGATCCCAAGAGACCCAGTACTTC. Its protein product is CSVEVRDRGSQETQYF.

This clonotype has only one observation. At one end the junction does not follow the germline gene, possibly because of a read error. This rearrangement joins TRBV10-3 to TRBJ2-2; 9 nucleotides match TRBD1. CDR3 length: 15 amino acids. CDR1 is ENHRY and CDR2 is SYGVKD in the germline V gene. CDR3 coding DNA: TGTGCCAGCAGTCACGGGACAGGGATTGCGGGGGAGCTGTTTTTT. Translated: CASSHGTGIAGELFF.

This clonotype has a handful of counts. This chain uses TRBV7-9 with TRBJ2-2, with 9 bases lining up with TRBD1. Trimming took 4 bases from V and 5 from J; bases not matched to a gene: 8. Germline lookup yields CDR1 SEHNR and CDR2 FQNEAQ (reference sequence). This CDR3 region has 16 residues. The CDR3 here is CASSSGTGYRTGELFF. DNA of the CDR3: TGTGCCAGCAGCTCCGGGACAGGGTATCGTACCGGGGAGCTGTTTTTT. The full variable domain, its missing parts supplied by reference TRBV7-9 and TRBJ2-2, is DTGVSQNPRHKITKRGQNVTFRCDPISEHNRLYWYRQTLGQGPEFLTYFQNEAQLEKSRLLSDRFSAERPKGSFSTLEIQRTEQGDSAMYLCASSSGTGYRTGELFFGEGSRLTVL.

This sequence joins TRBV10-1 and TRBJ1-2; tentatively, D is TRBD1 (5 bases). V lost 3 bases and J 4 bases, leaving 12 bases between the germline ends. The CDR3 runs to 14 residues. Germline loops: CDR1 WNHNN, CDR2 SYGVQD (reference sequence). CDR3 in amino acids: CASSDRVGPYGYTF. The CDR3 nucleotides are TGCGCCAGCAGTGACCGGGTGGGACCCTATGGCTACACCTTC.